Listed here is a single T cell receptor (beta chain). Its antigen is not identified. This specimen comes from a study of blood T cells in healthy people across ages. The wider study: Using template switching, researchers captured about one barcoded beta molecule for each two T cells. Study outcomes and limitations: With donor CMV status unknown, expanded clonotype changes were possibly confounded. Both naive CD4+ cell counts and diversity were greater in long-lived donors than in aged donors.

Through a sample-barcoded 5' primer and a J-beta primer mix, a second PCR was run for roughly 6 to 11 cycles. Each cDNA was tagged by a template-switch adaptor containing 12 random nucleotides. TCRdb recomputed calls from the 5' RACE reads with MiXCR, one row per CDR3 protein. Of 790,000 or so distinct CDR3 sequences in the sample, more than 50% are singletons; the top ten hold 20% to 30%. Germline V gene lookup returns CDR1 ENHRY and CDR2 SYGVKD. The junction had 4 bases not matched to a gene; V was cut back by 6 bases and J by 3 bases. The CDR3 contains 15 residues. The V call is TRBV10-3, the J call TRBJ2-7; 14 bases are shared with TRBD2. Sequenced input: blood. The receptor was isolated from a man in his forties in good health. CDR3 sequence reads: CAIREGLAGDYEQYF. CDR3 bases: TGTGCCATCAGAGAGGGACTAGCGGGGGACTACGAGCAGTACTTC.